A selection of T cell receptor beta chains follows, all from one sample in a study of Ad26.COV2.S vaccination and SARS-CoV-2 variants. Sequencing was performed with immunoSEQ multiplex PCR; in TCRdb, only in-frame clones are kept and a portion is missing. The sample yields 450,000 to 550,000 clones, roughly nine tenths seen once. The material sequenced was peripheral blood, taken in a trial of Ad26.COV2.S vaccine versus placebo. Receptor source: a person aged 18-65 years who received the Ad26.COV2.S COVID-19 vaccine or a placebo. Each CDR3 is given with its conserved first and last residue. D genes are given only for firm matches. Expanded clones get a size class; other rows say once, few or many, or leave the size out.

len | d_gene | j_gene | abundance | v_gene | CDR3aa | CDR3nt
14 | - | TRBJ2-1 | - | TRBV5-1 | CASSFPAPYNEQFF | TGCGCCAGCAGCTTTCCGGCCCCGTACAATGAGCAGTTCTTC
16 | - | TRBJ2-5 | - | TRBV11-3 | CASSWGPGGSQETQYF | TGTGCCAGCAGCTGGGGCCCGGGTGGTTCCCAAGAGACCCAGTACTTC
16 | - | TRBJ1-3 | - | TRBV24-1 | CATSDSGGSSGNTIYF | TGTGCCACCAGTGATTCTGGGGGCAGCTCTGGAAACACCATATATTTT
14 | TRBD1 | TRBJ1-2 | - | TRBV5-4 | CASSSVTGERGYTF | TGTGCCAGCAGCTCTGTGACAGGGGAACGAGGCTACACCTTC
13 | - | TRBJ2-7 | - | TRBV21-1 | CASSPRQGYEQYF | TGTGCCAGCAGCCCCAGACAGGGTTACGAGCAGTACTTC
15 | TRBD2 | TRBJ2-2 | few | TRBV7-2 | CASSGLAGALGELFF | TGTGCCAGCAGCGGACTAGCGGGGGCTCTCGGGGAGCTGTTTTTT
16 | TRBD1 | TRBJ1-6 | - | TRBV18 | CASSPHQGGYNSPLHF | TGTGCCAGCTCACCACATCAGGGGGGGTATAATTCACCCCTCCACTTT
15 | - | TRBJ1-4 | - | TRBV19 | CASTIEGRVNEKLFF | TGTGCCAGTACCATTGAGGGGAGAGTTAATGAAAAACTGTTTTTT
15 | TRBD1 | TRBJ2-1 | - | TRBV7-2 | CASSPDRAAYNEQFF | TGTGCCAGCAGCCCGGACAGGGCTGCCTACAATGAGCAGTTCTTC
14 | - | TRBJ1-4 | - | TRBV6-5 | CASRLEAWAEKLFF | TGTGCCAGCAGGCTCGAAGCCTGGGCAGAAAAACTGTTTTTT
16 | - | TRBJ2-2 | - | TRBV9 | CASSVGSGAEVGELFF | TGTGCCAGCAGCGTAGGTTCCGGGGCAGAGGTCGGGGAGCTGTTTTTT
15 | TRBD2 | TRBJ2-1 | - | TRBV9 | CASSASGRAGNEQFF | TGTGCCAGCAGCGCTAGCGGGAGGGCCGGAAATGAGCAGTTCTTC
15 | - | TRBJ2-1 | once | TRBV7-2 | CASSQGGTNNNEQFF | TGTGCCAGCAGCCAAGGGGGGACTAACAACAATGAGCAGTTCTTC
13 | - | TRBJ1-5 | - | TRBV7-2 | CASSLAAAQPQHF | TGTGCCAGCAGCTTAGCGGCCGCTCAGCCCCAGCATTTT
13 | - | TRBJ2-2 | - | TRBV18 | CASSESNTGELFF | TGTGCCAGCTCAGAATCGAACACCGGGGAGCTGTTTTTT
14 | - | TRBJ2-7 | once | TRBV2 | CASSEQDGPYEQYF | TGTGCCAGCAGTGAACAGGATGGCCCCTACGAGCAGTACTTC
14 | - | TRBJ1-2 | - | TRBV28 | CASSFSDRHYGYTF | TGTGCCAGCAGTTTTTCAGACAGGCACTATGGCTACACCTTC
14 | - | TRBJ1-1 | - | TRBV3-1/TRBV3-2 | CASSQGGEGTEAFF | TGTGCCAGCAGCCAAGGGGGGGAGGGCACTGAAGCTTTCTTT
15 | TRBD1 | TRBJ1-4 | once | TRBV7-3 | CASSNTGQVGEKLFF | TGTGCCAGCAGCAATACTGGACAGGTCGGCGAAAAACTGTTTTTT
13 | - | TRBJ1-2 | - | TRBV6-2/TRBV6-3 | CASSYVPNYGYTF | TGTGCCAGCAGTTACGTCCCTAACTATGGCTACACCTTC
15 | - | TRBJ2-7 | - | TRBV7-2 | CASSPMVAGRAGKYF | TGTGCCAGCAGCCCCATGGTGGCGGGGCGGGCAGGCAAGTACTTC
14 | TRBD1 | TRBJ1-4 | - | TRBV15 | CATSREGGWEKLFF | TGTGCCACCAGCAGAGAAGGGGGCTGGGAAAAACTGTTTTTT
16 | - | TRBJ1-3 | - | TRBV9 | CASSVEGIYSGNTIYF | TGTGCCAGCAGCGTAGAGGGGATTTACTCTGGAAACACCATATATTTT
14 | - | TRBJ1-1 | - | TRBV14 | CASSHPAGAAEAFF | TGTGCCAGCAGCCACCCGGCGGGCGCGGCTGAAGCTTTCTTT
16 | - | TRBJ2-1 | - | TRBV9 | CASSVYKTAGPNEQFF | TGTGCCAGCAGCGTATATAAGACGGCAGGACCCAATGAGCAGTTCTTC
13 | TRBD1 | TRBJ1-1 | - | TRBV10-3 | CATSGQVNTEAFF | TGTGCCACCTCGGGACAGGTGAACACTGAAGCTTTCTTT
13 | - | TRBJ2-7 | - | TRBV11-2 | CASSFLGLSEQYF | TGTGCCAGCAGCTTTCTTGGTCTCTCGGAGCAGTACTTC
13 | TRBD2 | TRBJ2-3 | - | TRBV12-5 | CASGIAGTDTQYF | TGTGCTAGTGGCATAGCGGGGACGGATACGCAGTATTTT
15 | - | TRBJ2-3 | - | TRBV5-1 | CASRPRKIFTDTQYF | TGCGCCAGCAGGCCTCGGAAGATCTTCACAGATACGCAGTATTTT
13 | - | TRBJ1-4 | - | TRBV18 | CASSSGQKEKLFF | TGTGCCAGCTCATCGGGACAAAAGGAAAAACTGTTTTTT
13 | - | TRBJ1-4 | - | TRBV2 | CASSNKGGEKLFF | TGTGCCAGCAGTAATAAAGGGGGTGAAAAACTGTTTTTT
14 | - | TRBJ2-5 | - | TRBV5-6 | CASSSDLLGETQYF | TGTGCCAGCAGCTCGGACCTTTTGGGAGAGACCCAGTACTTC
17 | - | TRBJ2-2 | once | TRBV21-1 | CASSLRGLAGCTGELFF | TGTGCCAGCAGCCTCCGGGGACTAGCGGGATGCACCGGGGAGCTGTTTTTT
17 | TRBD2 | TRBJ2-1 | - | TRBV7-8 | CASSLGLTSGGYNEQFF | TGTGCCAGCAGCTTAGGCCTGACTAGCGGGGGTTACAATGAGCAGTTCTTC
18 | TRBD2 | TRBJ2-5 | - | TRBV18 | CASSPPGLAVSYQETQYF | TGTGCCAGCTCACCTCCGGGACTAGCGGTTTCGTACCAAGAGACCCAGTACTTC
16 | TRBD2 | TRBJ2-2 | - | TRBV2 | CASRRPGLATTGELFF | TGTGCCAGCAGAAGACCGGGACTAGCAACCACCGGGGAGCTGTTTTTT
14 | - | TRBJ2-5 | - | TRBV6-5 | CASSFAGDRETQYF | TGTGCCAGCAGTTTTGCGGGAGACAGGGAGACCCAGTACTTC
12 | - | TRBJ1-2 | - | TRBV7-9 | CASSLEGYGYTF | TGTGCCAGCAGCTTAGAGGGGTATGGCTACACCTTC
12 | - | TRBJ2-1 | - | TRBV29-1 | CSVVVYWDEQFF | TGCAGCGTTGTGGTTTATTGGGATGAGCAGTTCTTC
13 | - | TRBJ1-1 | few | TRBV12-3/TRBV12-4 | CASSLNDDTEAFF | TGTGCCAGCAGTTTAAATGACGACACTGAAGCTTTCTTT